The entry that follows covers one T cell receptor (beta chain) sequence. Its antigen is unidentified. The assay was immunoSEQ multiplex PCR, and TCRdb's table has in-frame clones only and misses some. The table shows 45,000 to 65,000 clones, with 80% to 90% occurring only once. The data were obtained in a study of memory CD4+ T cells and cytomegalovirus serostatus. Whole-study context: Healthy Belgian adult donors included fewer than 10 CMV-positive and about two dozen CMV-negative people.

The sort gate was single viable CD3+CD4+CD8-CD45RO+ cells for memory CD4+ T cells. Donors' CMV status reflects serum IgG against pp150, pp28, p38, p52. Per germline, CDR1 SGHVS and CDR2 FNYEAQ. This CDR3 has 15 residues. V gave up 5 bases and J gave up 6 bases, with 17 bases separating them. Findings of the study overall: Of under 200 reported CMV TCRbeta sequences, under 70 were found in memory CD4+ repertoires. The CMV-associated TCR signature appears largely within the CD4+ memory repertoire.

The genes are TRBV7-6 and TRBJ1-5; TRBD1 might be the D (5 bases). Sequencing was performed on memory CD4+ T cells from blood. The receptor's source is an adult in good health and CMV-seropositive. The CDR3 reads CASSIRRRGGQPQHF. CDR3 DNA sequence: TGTGCCAGCAGCATTCGACGGAGGGGAGGTCAGCCCCAGCATTTT. Full variable domain (remainder filled in from reference TRBV7-6 and TRBJ1-5): GAGVSQSPRYKVTKRGQDVALRCDPISGHVSLYWYRQALGQGPEFLTYFNYEAQQDKSGLPNDRFSAERPEGSISTLTIQRTEQRDSAMYRCASSIRRRGGQPQHFGDGTRLSIL.